This TCR beta chain is from a study of shared clonotypes between healthy human individuals. Looking at the study overall: Researchers assigned three CD4 naive, three CD4 memory, two CD8 naive and one CD8 memory plate to each donor. General study points: Unshared clonotypes carried lower generation probabilities than those common to all four donors.

Generated by immunoSEQ multiplex PCR, the TCRdb table keeps only in-frame clones and is missing some. Altogether hundreds of thousands of clones are present, 60% to 80% being singletons, with the ten largest covering 1.8%. Comments on this clone: The antigen is unknown. The sample contains more than one DNA sequence encoding this CDR3.

The sequencing input was memory CD4+ T cells sorted from blood. Documented subset: CD45RA-negative fraction. The source is a woman in her twenties or thirties in good health.

CDR3 DNA: TGTGCCAGCAGCGTAGCTCCTACAGATACGCAGTATTTT. This codes for CASSVAPTDTQYF. This chain connects TRBV9 to TRBJ2-3; no reliable D call. The CDR3 spans 13 residues. Germline CDR1 and CDR2: SGDLS and YYNGEE. Trimming cost V 0 bases and J 3 bases, with 5 bases left between them.